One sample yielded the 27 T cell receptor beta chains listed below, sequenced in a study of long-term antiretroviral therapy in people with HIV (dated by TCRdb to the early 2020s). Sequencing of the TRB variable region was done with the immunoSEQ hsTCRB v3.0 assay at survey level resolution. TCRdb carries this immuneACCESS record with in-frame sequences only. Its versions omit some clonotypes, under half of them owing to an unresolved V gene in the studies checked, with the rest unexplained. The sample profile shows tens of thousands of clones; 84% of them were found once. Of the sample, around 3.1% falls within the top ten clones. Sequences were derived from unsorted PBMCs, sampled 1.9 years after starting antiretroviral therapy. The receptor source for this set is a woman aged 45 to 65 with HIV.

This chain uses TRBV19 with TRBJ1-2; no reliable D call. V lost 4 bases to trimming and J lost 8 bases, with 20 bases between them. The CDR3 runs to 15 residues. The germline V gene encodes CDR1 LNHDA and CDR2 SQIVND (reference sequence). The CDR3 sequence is CASSTSGEHVKGYTF. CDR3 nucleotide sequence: TGTGCCAGTAGTACCTCTGGAGAGCATGTTAAAGGCTACACCTTC.

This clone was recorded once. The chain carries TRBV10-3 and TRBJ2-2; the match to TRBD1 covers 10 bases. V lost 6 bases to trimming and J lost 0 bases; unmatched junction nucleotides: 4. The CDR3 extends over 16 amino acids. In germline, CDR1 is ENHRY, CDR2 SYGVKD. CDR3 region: CAIRPGTGANTGELFF. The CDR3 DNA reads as TGTGCCATCAGACCCGGGACAGGGGCGAACACCGGGGAGCTGTTTTTT.

CDR3 amino acids: CAWSVLPHEKLFF. DNA for the CDR3: TGTGCCTGGAGTGTACTCCCACATGAAAAACTGTTTTTT. The chain combines TRBV30 with TRBJ1-4; D gene uncertain. Deletions cut 0 bases from V and 6 bases from J, with 8 bases between. Germline values: CDR1 GTSNPN, CDR2 SVGIG (reference sequence). The CDR3 loop spans 13 amino acids. Complete variable domain (other parts from reference TRBV30 and TRBJ1-4): SQTIHQWPATLVQPVGSPLSLECTVEGTSNPNLYWYRQAAGRGLQLLFYSVGIGQISSEVPQNLSASRPQDRQFILSSKKLLLSDSGFYLCAWSVLPHEKLFFGSGTQLSVL.

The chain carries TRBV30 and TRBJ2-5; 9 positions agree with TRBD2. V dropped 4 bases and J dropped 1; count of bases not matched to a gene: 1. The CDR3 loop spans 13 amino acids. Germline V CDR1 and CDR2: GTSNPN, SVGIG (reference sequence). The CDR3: CAWTSGVQETQYF. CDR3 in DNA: TGTGCCTGGACTAGCGGGGTCCAAGAGACCCAGTACTTC.

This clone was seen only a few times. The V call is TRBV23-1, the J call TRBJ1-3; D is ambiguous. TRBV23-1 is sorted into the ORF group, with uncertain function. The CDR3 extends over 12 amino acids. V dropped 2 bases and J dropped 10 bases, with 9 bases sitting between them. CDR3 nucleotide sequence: TGCGCCAGCAGTCAAATCGGAGATACCATATATTTT. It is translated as CASSQIGDTIYF.

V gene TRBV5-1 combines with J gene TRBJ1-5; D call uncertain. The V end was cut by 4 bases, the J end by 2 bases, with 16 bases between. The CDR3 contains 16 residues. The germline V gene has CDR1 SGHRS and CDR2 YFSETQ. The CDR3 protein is CASSVEGANGNQPQHF. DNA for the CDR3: TGCGCCAGCAGCGTGGAGGGTGCAAACGGCAATCAGCCCCAGCATTTT.

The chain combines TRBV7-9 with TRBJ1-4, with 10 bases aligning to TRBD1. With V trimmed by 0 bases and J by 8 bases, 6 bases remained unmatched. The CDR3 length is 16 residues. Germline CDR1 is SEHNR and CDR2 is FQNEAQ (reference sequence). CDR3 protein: CASSLALGQGLEKLFF. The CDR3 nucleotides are TGTGCCAGCAGCTTAGCACTGGGACAGGGGTTAGAAAAACTGTTTTTT.

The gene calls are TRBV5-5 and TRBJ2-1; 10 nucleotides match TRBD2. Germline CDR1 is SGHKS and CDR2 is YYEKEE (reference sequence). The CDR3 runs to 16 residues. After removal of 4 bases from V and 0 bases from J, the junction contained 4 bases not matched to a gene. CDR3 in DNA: TGTGCCAGCAGCGACCGACTAGCGGGCTCCTACAATGAGCAGTTCTTC. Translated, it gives CASSDRLAGSYNEQFF.

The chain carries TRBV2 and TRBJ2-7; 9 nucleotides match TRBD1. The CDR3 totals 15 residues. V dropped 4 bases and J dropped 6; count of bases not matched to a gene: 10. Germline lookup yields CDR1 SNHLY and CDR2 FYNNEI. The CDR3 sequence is CASSVEQGAQPEQYF. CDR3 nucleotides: TGTGCCAGCAGTGTGGAACAGGGGGCGCAACCCGAGCAGTACTTC.

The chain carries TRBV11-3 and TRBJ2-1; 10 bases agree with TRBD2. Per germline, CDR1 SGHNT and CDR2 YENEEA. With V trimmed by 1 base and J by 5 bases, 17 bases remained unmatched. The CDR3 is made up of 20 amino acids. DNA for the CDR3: TGTGCCAGCAGCTTAGTAGCGGGACTTCAGCGGGGGGGCCCGGACAATGAGCAGTTCTTC. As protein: CASSLVAGLQRGGPDNEQFF.

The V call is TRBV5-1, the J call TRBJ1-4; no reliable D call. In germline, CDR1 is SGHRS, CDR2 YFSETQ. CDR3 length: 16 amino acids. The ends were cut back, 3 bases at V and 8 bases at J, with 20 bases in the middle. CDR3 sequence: CASSSGPAASDEKLFF. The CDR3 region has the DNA TGCGCCAGCAGCTCCGGGCCCGCCGCCAGTGACGAAAAACTGTTTTTT.

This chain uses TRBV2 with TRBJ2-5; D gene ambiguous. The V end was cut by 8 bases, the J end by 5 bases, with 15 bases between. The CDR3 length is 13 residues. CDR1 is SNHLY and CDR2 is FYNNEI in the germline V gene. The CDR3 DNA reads TGTGCCAGCCAAATCTGGCTGGGTGAGACCCAGTACTTC. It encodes CASQIWLGETQYF.

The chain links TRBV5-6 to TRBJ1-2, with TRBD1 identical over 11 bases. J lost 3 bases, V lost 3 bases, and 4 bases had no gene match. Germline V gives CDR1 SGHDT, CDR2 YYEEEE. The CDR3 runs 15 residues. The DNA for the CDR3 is TGTGCCAGCAGCTCGGGACAGGGGGTATACTATGGCTACACCTTC. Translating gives CASSSGQGVYYGYTF.

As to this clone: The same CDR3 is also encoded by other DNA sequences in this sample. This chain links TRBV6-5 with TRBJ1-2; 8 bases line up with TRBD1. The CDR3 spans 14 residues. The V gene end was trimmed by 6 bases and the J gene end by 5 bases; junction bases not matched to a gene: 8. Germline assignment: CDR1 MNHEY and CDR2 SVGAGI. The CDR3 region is CASRARGQAYGYTF. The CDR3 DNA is TGTGCCAGCAGGGCCAGGGGGCAGGCGTATGGCTACACCTTC.

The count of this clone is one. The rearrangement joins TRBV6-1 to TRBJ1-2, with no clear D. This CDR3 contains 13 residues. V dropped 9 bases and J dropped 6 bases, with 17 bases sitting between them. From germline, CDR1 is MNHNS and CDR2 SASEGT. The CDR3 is CASYLDIGDGYTF. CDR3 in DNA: TGTGCCAGTTACCTCGACATCGGGGATGGCTACACCTTC.

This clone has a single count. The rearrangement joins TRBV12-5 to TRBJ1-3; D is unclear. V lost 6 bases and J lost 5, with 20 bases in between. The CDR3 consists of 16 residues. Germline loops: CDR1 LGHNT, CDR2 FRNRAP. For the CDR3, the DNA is TGTGCTAGTGGACCCCTTGCCGGGAGCCTCCGAAACACCATATATTTT. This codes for CASGPLAGSLRNTIYF.

CDR3 region: CASSQQGGNTEAFF. The CDR3, as DNA: TGTGCCAGCAGCCAACAGGGGGGGAACACTGAAGCTTTCTTT. V gene TRBV2 combines with J gene TRBJ1-1, with 8 bases lining up with TRBD1. Trimming at V came to 6 bases and at J to 1 base, leaving 4 bases not matched to a gene. The CDR3 runs to 14 residues. Germline V lookup: CDR1 SNHLY, CDR2 FYNNEI. Full variable domain (rest looked up from reference TRBV2 and TRBJ1-1): EPEVTQTPSHQVTQMGQEVILRCVPISNHLYFYWYRQILGQKVEFLVSFYNNEISEKSEIFDDQFSVERPDGSNFTLKIRSTKLEDSAMYFCASSQQGGNTEAFFGQGTRLTVV.

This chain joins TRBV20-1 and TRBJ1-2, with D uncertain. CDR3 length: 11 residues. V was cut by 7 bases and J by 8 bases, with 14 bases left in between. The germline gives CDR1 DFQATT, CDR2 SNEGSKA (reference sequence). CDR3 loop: CSVEPGNGYTF. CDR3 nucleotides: TGCAGTGTCGAGCCGGGCAACGGCTACACCTTC.

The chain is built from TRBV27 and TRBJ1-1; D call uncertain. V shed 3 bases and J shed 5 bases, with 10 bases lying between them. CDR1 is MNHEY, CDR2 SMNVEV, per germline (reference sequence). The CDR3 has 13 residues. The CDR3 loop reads CASSFGVGTEAFF. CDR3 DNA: TGTGCCAGCAGTTTCGGGGTGGGGACTGAAGCTTTCTTT.

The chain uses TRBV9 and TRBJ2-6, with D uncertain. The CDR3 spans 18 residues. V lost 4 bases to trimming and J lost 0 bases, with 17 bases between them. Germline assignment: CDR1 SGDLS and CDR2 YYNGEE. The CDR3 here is CASSYSDGPVSGANVLTF. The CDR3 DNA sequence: TGTGCCAGCAGCTACTCGGACGGCCCCGTCTCTGGGGCCAACGTCCTGACTTTC.

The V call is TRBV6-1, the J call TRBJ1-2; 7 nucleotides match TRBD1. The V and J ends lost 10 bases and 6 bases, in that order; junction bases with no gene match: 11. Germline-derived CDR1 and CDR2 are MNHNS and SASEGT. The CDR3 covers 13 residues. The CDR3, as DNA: TGTGCCACCTCCCGACAGGGTTATAATGGCTACACCTTC. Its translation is CATSRQGYNGYTF.

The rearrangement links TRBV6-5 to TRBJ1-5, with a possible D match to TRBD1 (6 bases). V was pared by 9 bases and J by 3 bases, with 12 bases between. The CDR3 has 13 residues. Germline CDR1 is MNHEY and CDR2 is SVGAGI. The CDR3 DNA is TGTGCCAGTACAGGGTCCCTCAATCAGCCCCAGCATTTT. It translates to CASTGSLNQPQHF.

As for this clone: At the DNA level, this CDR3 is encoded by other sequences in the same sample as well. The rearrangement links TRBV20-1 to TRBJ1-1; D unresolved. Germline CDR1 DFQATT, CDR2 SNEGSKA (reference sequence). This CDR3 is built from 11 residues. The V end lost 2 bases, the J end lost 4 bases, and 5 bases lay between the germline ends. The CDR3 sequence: CSARSGTEAFF. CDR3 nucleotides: TGCAGTGCTAGATCCGGCACTGAAGCTTTCTTT.

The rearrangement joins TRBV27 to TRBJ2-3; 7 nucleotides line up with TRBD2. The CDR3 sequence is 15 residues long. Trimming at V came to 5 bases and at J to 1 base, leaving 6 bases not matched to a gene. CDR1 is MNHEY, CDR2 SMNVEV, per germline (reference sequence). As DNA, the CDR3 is TGTGCCAGCAGTCCGCTAGCGGCTGGCACAGATACGCAGTATTTT. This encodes CASSPLAAGTDTQYF.

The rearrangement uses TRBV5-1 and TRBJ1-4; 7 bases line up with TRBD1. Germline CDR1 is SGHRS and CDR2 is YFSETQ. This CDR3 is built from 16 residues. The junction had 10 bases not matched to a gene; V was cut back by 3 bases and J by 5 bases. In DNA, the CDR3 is TGCGCCAGCAGCTCTGGCCGGAAGGGGGCAAATGAAAAACTGTTTTTT. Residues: CASSSGRKGANEKLFF.

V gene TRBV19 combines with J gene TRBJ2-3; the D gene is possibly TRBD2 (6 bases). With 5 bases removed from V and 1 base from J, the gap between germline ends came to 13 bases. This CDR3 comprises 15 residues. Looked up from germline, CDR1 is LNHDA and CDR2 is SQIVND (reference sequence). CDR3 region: CASSDGGVGTDTQYF. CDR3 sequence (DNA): TGTGCCAGTAGTGACGGGGGAGTCGGCACAGATACGCAGTATTTT.

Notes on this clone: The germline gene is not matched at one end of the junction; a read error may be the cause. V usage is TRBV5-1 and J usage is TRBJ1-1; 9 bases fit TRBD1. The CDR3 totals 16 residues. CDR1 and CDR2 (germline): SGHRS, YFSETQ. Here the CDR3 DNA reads TGCGCCAGCAGCTCCGACAGGGGGACCCTGAAGACTGAAGCTTTCTTT. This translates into CASSSDRGTLKTEAFF.